This TCR beta chain came from a study of Graves' ophthalmopathy and Graves' hyperthyroidism. At the level of the study: Peripheral blood (taken before any treatment) was collected at initial diagnosis. The study's findings and limits: Most thyroid clonotypes with frequency above 0.001 were detected in blood too.

This clonotype was seen just once. Its target is unknown. The PBMCs had their origin in roughly 9.4 ml of fresh peripheral blood. CDR3 regions of TCR beta were amplified from RNA transcripts. First-round RT-PCR relied on HTBI primers, and a second-round multiplex PCR came next. TCRdb ran MiXCR on the multiplex PCR reads and lists one entry per CDR3 protein. Altogether 660,000 or so distinct CDR3 sequences are present, roughly 41% being singletons, with the ten largest covering more than 3%. This TCR was sampled from an adult man with Graves' ophthalmopathy. The sample consisted of peripheral blood.

The CDR3 bases are TGTGCCAGCAGCTCCGAGGGACAGTTTGGCACAGATACGCAGTATTTT. Translating gives CASSSEGQFGTDTQYF. The chain is built from TRBV7-1 and TRBJ2-3; 7 bases map to TRBD1. TRBV7-1 is annotated as an ORF whose role is uncertain. The CDR3 runs to 16 residues. V was pared by 3 bases and J by 1 base, with 7 bases of the junction left unmatched.